This T cell receptor (beta chain) is drawn from a study of T cells after yellow fever vaccination. Study observations and caveats: Only a minor proportion of clonotypes was detected across both CD4 and CD8 compartments. In post-booster samples, most primary-vaccination clones reappeared (approximately 95% CD4, roughly 89% CD8).

Synthesis of TCR cDNA relied on 5'RACE template switching, which attached a universal primer site and UMIs. TCRdb independently ran MiXCR on the 5' RACE reads; one entry per CDR3 protein. This table holds 600,000 to 750,000 distinct CDR3 sequences, around 12% found once. CDR1 and CDR2 (germline): MNHNS, SASEGT. Trimming removed 9 bases at V and 1 base at J, with 15 bases between. The CDR3 is made up of 15 amino acids. Of note for this clonotype: Its antigen is currently unknown.

This chain links TRBV6-1 with TRBJ2-2; no definite D call. Source: PBMCs, taken on the day of the yellow fever booster vaccination. The receptor was isolated from a man in his thirties or forties who received the YFV17D yellow fever vaccine. The CDR3 loop reads CASRPRTQNTGELFF. For the CDR3, the DNA is TGTGCCAGTCGGCCCAGGACCCAGAACACCGGGGAGCTGTTTTTT.